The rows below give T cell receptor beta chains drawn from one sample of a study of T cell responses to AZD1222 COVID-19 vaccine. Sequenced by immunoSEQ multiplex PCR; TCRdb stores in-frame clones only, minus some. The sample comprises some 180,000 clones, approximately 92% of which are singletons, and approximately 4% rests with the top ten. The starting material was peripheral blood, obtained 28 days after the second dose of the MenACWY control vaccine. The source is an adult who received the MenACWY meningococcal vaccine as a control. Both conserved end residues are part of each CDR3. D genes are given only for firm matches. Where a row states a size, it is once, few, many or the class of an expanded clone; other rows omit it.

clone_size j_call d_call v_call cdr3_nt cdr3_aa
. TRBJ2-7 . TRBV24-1 TGTGCCACCAGTGATTCGGACGTCTACGAGCAGTACTTC CATSDSDVYEQYF
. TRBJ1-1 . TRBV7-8 TGTGCCAGCAGCTTATGGGCAACGATCACTGAAGCTTTCTTT CASSLWATITEAFF
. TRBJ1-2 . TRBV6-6 TGTGCCAGCAGTTACGCGCAGGGAATTAACTATGGCTACACCTTC CASSYAQGINYGYTF
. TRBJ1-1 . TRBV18 TGTGCCAGCTCACAGGGAGTGGTAGCTTTCTTT CASSQGVVAFF
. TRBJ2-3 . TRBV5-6 TGTGCCAGCAGCTGGTGGGGTACAGATACGCAGTATTTT CASSWWGTDTQYF
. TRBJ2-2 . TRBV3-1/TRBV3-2 TGTGCCAGCAGCCCGCCACAAAACACCGGGGAGCTGTTTTTT CASSPPQNTGELFF
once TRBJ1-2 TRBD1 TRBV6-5 TGTGCCAGCAGTTCTGGACAGGTCCTTGGTGGCTACACCTTC CASSSGQVLGGYTF
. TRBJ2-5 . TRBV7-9 TGTGCCAGCAGCTTAGTCGGGGGCCCCCAAGAGACCCAGTACTTC CASSLVGGPQETQYF
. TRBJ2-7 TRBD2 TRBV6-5 TGTGCCAGCAGGACTAGCGGGTTCGGCGAGCAGTACTTC CASRTSGFGEQYF
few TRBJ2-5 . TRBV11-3 TGTGCCAGCAGCCTGAGCTTCCAAGAGACCCAGTACTTC CASSLSFQETQYF
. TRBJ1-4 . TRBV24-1 TGTGCCACCAGTGCGGGACCCCAGAAACTGTTTTTT CATSAGPQKLFF
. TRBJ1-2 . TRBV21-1 TGTGCCAGCAGCAAAGAGGACGTTAACTATGGCTACACCTTC CASSKEDVNYGYTF
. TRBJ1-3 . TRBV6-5 TGTGCCAGCAGTCTTGACGGGATCTCTGGAAACACCATATATTTT CASSLDGISGNTIYF
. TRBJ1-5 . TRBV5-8 TGTGCCAGCAGCTTTGGACGTCTAAGCAATCAGCCCCAGCATTTT CASSFGRLSNQPQHF
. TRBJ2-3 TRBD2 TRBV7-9 TGTGCCAGCAGCTTGCTAGCGGGAGGACCCACAGATACGCAGTATTTT CASSLLAGGPTDTQYF
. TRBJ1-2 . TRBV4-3 TGCGCCAGCAGCCAAGATAAATCGTGGCAGGGAAACTATGGCTACACCTTC CASSQDKSWQGNYGYTF
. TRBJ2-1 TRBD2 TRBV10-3 TGTGCCACCGGACTAGCGGGAGGCAATGAGCAGTTCTTC CATGLAGGNEQFF
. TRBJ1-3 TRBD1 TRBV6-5 TGTGCCAGCAGATCTGGACAGGGTCGGGGAAACACCATATATTTT CASRSGQGRGNTIYF
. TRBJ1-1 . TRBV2 TGTGCCAGCAAGGTTGGGGGGATTGAAGCTTTCTTT CASKVGGIEAFF
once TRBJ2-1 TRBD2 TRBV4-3 TGCGCCAGCAGCCAAGAAGTTGGGGGACTAGCGGGAGACGAGCAGTTCTTC CASSQEVGGLAGDEQFF
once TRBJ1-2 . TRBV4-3 TGCGCCAGCAGCCTAGCGCCCGGCGATGGCTACACCTTC CASSLAPGDGYTF
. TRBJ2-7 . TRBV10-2 TGCGCCAGCAGTGAGTCACCCCAGCGGTATAAATACGAGCAGTACTTC CASSESPQRYKYEQYF
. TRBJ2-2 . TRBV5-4 TGTGCCAGCAGCTTGGGGGGGCGGCTAGCGGAACCCGGGGAGCTGTTTTTT CASSLGGRLAEPGELFF
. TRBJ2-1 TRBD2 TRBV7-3 TGTGCCAGCAGCTTAACTTTCCGGGAGGCCCCCTACAATGAGCAGTTCTTC CASSLTFREAPYNEQFF
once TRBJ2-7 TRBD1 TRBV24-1 TGTGCCACCAGTGATGGGGACAGGGCCTACGAGCAGTACTTC CATSDGDRAYEQYF
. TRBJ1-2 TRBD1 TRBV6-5 TGTGCCAGCAGAACGGGACAGGTCTATGGCTACACCTTC CASRTGQVYGYTF
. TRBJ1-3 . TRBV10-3 TGTGCCATCAGGGGGGGTTTAGGGGCCTCTGGAAACACCATATATTTT CAIRGGLGASGNTIYF
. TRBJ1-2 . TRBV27 TGTGCCAGCAGTTTGTGGGCGGCAAGCGGCTACACCTTC CASSLWAASGYTF
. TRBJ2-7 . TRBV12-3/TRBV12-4 TGTGCCAGCAGTTCGGTTACCCCCTACGAGCAGTACTTC CASSSVTPYEQYF
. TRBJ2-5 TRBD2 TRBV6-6 TGTGCCAGCACCCAGGGAGGGGAGACCCAGTACTTC CASTQGGETQYF
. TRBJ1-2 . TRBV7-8 TGTGCCAGCAGCCCTCGGATAGACTATGGCTACACCTTC CASSPRIDYGYTF
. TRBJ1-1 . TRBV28 TGTGCCAGCAGTTTTGACCGAGTGAACACTGAAGCTTTCTTT CASSFDRVNTEAFF
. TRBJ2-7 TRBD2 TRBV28 TGTGCCAGTCGCCCTAGCGGGAGTAACTACGAGCAGTACTTC CASRPSGSNYEQYF
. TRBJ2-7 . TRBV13 TGTGCCAGCAGCTTGCGGACGACTAGGAGCTACGAGCAGTACTTC CASSLRTTRSYEQYF
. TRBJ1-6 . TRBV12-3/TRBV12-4 TGTGCCAGCAGTTCACAGTCGCACCTCCACTTT CASSSQSHLHF
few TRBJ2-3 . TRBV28 TGTGCCAGCAACCCCGCCCTAGGAGGCACAGATACGCAGTATTTT CASNPALGGTDTQYF
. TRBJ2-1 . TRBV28 TGTGCCAGTGGGACCGCTCCTCCCAATGAGCAGTTCTTC CASGTAPPNEQFF
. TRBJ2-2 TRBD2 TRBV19 TGTGCCAGTAGTTCGCGGATTAGCGGGATAATCCCCACCGGGGAGCTGTTTTTT CASSSRISGIIPTGELFF
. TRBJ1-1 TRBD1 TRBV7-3 TGTGCCAGCAGCACGACAGGGGCCAACACTGAAGCTTTCTTT CASSTTGANTEAFF
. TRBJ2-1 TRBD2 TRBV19 TGTGCCAGTAGTAGCGGGACTAGCGGTTACAATGAGCAGTTCTTC CASSSGTSGYNEQFF
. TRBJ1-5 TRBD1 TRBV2 TGTGCCAGCAGGGGCTACGGGACAGGAAGGGGCAATCAGCCCCAGCATTTT CASRGYGTGRGNQPQHF
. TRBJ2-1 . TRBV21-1 TGTGCCAGACGGGTACTATTGTTCTTC CARRVLLFF
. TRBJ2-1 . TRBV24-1 TGTGCCACCAGTGAACCAAGAAGAGAGGGCAACGAGCAGTTCTTC CATSEPRREGNEQFF
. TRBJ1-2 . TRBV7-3 TGTGCCAGCAGCTTAAACGGGGGCTCTCTGGGGGATATTGATGGCTACACCTTC CASSLNGGSLGDIDGYTF
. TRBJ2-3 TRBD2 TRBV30 TGTGCCTGGAGTGGTTCGACTAGCGGGAGGGCAGATACGCAGTATTTT CAWSGSTSGRADTQYF
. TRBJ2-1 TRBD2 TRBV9 TGTGCCAGCAGAGCGGGAGGGCCGAGAAATGAGCAGTTCTTC CASRAGGPRNEQFF
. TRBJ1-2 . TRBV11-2 TGTGCCAGCAGCTTAACACCGGGCCTCCTTCTCTATGGCTACACCTTC CASSLTPGLLLYGYTF
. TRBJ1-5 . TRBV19 TGTGCCAGTAGTATAGACAGGGCTGATCAGCCCCAGCATTTT CASSIDRADQPQHF
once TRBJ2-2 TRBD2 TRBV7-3 TGTGCCAGCAGCTTACCCCGGACTAGCGGAACCGGGGAGCTGTTTTTT CASSLPRTSGTGELFF
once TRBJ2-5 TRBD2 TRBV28 TGTGCCAGCACGGGACTAGCGGGAATTGAGACCCAGTACTTC CASTGLAGIETQYF
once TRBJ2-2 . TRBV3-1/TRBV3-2 TGTGCCAGCAGCCAACGGCGGAGAACCGGGGAGCTGTTTTTT CASSQRRRTGELFF
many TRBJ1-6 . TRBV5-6 TGTGCCAGCAGCTTGCATCAGGGTAAGGCCTATAATTCACCCCTCCACTTT CASSLHQGKAYNSPLHF
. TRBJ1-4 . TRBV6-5 TGTGCCAGCAGCTTACTTCCAGCTAATGAAAAACTGTTTTTT CASSLLPANEKLFF
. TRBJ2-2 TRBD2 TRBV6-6 TGTGCCAGCACCTTGACTAGCGGGAGAGGGGAGCTGTTTTTT CASTLTSGRGELFF
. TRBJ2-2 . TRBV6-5 TGTGCCACCGCGGCATTCACCGGGGAGCTGTTTTTT CATAAFTGELFF
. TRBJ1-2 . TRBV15 TGTGCCACCAGCAGGGATAACTATGGCTACACCTTC CATSRDNYGYTF
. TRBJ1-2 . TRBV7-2 TGTGCCAGCAGCCACCGGACTAACTATGGCTACACCTTC CASSHRTNYGYTF
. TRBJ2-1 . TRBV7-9 TGTGCCAGCAGCTTAGTAGGTGGGCGTAGGGGTGAGCAGTTCTTC CASSLVGGRRGEQFF
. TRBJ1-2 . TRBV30 TGTGCCTGGAGGCTAGGGGGGGTCTATGGCTACACCTTC CAWRLGGVYGYTF
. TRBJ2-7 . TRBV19 TGTGCCAGTAGTATAGGAACAGGAAAATCCTACGAGCAGTACTTC CASSIGTGKSYEQYF